Following are 32 T cell receptor beta chains from one sample sequenced in a study of cytomegalovirus exposure and HLA in healthy donors. A multiplex PCR was run with 60 Vbeta primers and 13 Jbeta primers. TCRdb's table, derived via immunoSEQ multiplex PCR, lists solely in-frame clones and lacks some. The sample has around 150,000 clones, approximately 80% seen once. The source material was PBMCs. The receptors stem from a man aged 30-40 years in good health and CMV-seropositive.

The V and J genes are TRBV6-6 and TRBJ2-3, with TRBD2 identical over 12 bases. The CDR3 totals 14 residues. CDR1 and CDR2 (germline): MNHNY, SVGAGI (reference sequence). The J segment lost 7 bases and the V segment lost 6 bases, leaving 5 bases of the junction unmatched. The CDR3 coding sequence is TGTGCCAGCAGCGAGGGACTAGCGGGCTATACGCAGTATTTT. It yields the protein CASSEGLAGYTQYF.

CDR3 amino acids: CASSVQGWNYNEQFF. CDR3 coding DNA: TGTGCCAGCAGTGTACAGGGGTGGAACTACAATGAGCAGTTCTTC. The chain has TRBV6-5 and TRBJ2-1, with TRBD1 matching over 7 bases. V lost 5 bases, J lost 3 bases, and 7 bases stayed unmatched. Germline lookup yields CDR1 MNHEY and CDR2 SVGAGI. The CDR3 is made up of 15 amino acids.

The table lists this clone with a count of one. The chain uses TRBV2 and TRBJ1-1, with D hard to call. CDR3 size: 13 residues. CDR1 is SNHLY and CDR2 is FYNNEI in the germline V gene. V was shortened by 0 bases and J by 5 bases, with 7 bases between the two germline ends. The CDR3 loop reads CASSEAWATEAFF. The CDR3 region has the DNA TGTGCCAGCAGTGAAGCCTGGGCAACTGAAGCTTTCTTT.

The chain links TRBV11-1 to TRBJ1-1, with 7 nucleotides matching TRBD1. V gave up 0 bases and J gave up 1 base; unmatched junction bases: 2. Germline values: CDR1 SGHAT, CDR2 FQDESV (reference sequence). The CDR3 is 15 residues long. CDR3 sequence reads: CASSLAGQTNTEAFF. The CDR3 bases are TGTGCCAGCAGCTTAGCGGGACAGACGAACACTGAAGCTTTCTTT.

This chain joins TRBV16 and TRBJ2-3; weak D call: TRBD2 (6 bases). This CDR3 has 14 residues. The germline CDR1 and CDR2 sequences are KGHSY and FQNENV. Trimming cost V 4 bases and J 0 bases, with 8 bases left between them. CDR3 region: CASSPGDSTDTQYF. In nucleotides, the CDR3 is TGTGCCAGCAGCCCGGGGGATAGCACAGATACGCAGTATTTT.

This clone was seen a few times. The chain's CDR3 is CASSHFSGGAGNIQYF. CDR3 nucleotide sequence: TGTGCCAGCAGCCATTTTAGCGGGGGGGCGGGGAACATTCAGTACTTC. This rearrangement joins TRBV4-2 to TRBJ2-4, with TRBD2 matching 11 bases. The germline V gene has CDR1 LGHNA and CDR2 YNFKEQ. Germline trimming cut 3 bases from V and 7 bases from J; bases unmatched to any gene: 8. This CDR3 is 16 amino acids long.

The chain combines TRBV4-1 with TRBJ2-5; 8 nucleotides match TRBD1. The CDR3 is 16 residues long. The V segment lost 1 base and the J segment 5 bases; nucleotides outside the gene matches: 9. The V gene's germline CDR1 is MGHRA and CDR2 YSYEKL. CDR3 coding DNA: TGCGCCAGCAGCCAAGGACAGGGGCCCCTCCGGGAGACCCAGTACTTC. The encoded protein is CASSQGQGPLRETQYF.

The V call is TRBV6-5, the J call TRBJ1-2; D remains ambiguous. This CDR3 region has 15 residues. The germline V gene encodes CDR1 MNHEY and CDR2 SVGAGI. V lost 0 bases, J lost 6 bases, and 14 bases lay in between. CDR3 nucleotides: TGTGCCAGCAGTTACTCAACGCCAGGTGTAAATGGCTACACCTTC. It codes for CASSYSTPGVNGYTF.

The chain has TRBV4-1 and TRBJ2-3, with TRBD2 matching 7 bases. The V gene's germline CDR1 is MGHRA and CDR2 YSYEKL. There are 15 residues in the CDR3. Trimming cost V 1 base and J 0 bases; bases outside gene matches: 1. The CDR3 bases are TGCGCCAGCAGCCAAGTGGGGGGGAGCACAGATACGCAGTATTTT. It codes for CASSQVGGSTDTQYF.

This clone was seen a single time. The CDR3 loop reads CATSRGGVSYEQYF. CDR3 DNA: TGTGCCACGAGCCGGGGGGGTGTTTCCTACGAGCAGTACTTC. The chain has TRBV27 and TRBJ2-7; 8 nucleotides align to TRBD2. V lost 10 bases and J lost 1; bases outside the gene matches: 9. The CDR3 sequence is 14 residues long. Germline lookup yields CDR1 MNHEY and CDR2 SMNVEV (reference sequence).

The rearrangement joins TRBV10-1 to TRBJ2-3, with 7 bases fitting TRBD1. CDR3 size: 20 residues. The ends lost 10 bases at V and 0 bases at J; junction bases unmatched: 25. Germline V gene sequence: CDR1 WNHNN, CDR2 SYGVQD (reference sequence). The CDR3 nucleotides are TGCGCCAACCTGATTGGCCCCACCGGGACAGCGTTAACTAGCACAGATACGCAGTATTTT. It codes for CANLIGPTGTALTSTDTQYF.

This clone has only one observation. This chain links TRBV7-2 with TRBJ1-5; D possibly corresponds to TRBD1 (6 bases). The CDR3 is made up of 17 amino acids. Per the germline V gene, CDR1 is SGHTA and CDR2 is FQGNSA. The germline V and J ends were trimmed by 4 bases and 0 bases, with 16 bases remaining between them. CDR3 region: CASSSHTTGLSNQPQHF. The CDR3 region has the DNA TGTGCCAGCAGCTCACACACAACAGGGCTTAGCAATCAGCCCCAGCATTTT.

This clone showed up just once. This chain joins TRBV5-1 and TRBJ2-3; 7 nucleotides line up with TRBD1. There are 14 residues in the CDR3. The ends lost 4 bases at V and 4 bases at J; junction bases unmatched: 6. The germline CDR1 and CDR2 sequences are SGHRS and YFSETQ. Written as DNA, the CDR3 is TGCGCCAGCAGCACGGGACAGTTATCAGATACGCAGTATTTT. Its translation: CASSTGQLSDTQYF.

V is TRBV5-4 and J is TRBJ2-7; D may be TRBD2 (6 bases). The CDR3 has 11 amino acids. Germline CDR1 reads SGHNT; CDR2 reads YYREEE (reference sequence). V was pared by 9 bases and J by 5 bases, with 12 bases between. CDR3 in DNA: TGTGCCACTCACGGGGGTAACGAGCAGTACTTC. Protein: CATHGGNEQYF.

The V and J genes are TRBV6-5 and TRBJ1-2; a weak D match, TRBD1 (5 bases). The CDR3 consists of 13 residues. Trimming took off 1 base at V and 8 bases at J, with 11 bases between the two ends. Germline loops: CDR1 MNHEY, CDR2 SVGAGI. DNA for the CDR3: TGTGCCAGCAGTTACTTCCAGGGAAGGGGCTACACCTTC. Translation gives CASSYFQGRGYTF.

The rearrangement links TRBV11-2 to TRBJ1-6; 8 bases are shared with TRBD1. Germline V gene lookup returns CDR1 SGHAT and CDR2 FQNNGV. This CDR3 has 15 amino acids. J lost 7 bases, V lost 5 bases, and 7 bases had no gene match. The CDR3 nucleotides are TGTGCCAGCAGCCTATTGGACAGGGACAATTCACCCCTCCACTTT. Protein: CASSLLDRDNSPLHF.

The genes are TRBV7-2 and TRBJ1-3, with D perhaps matching TRBD1 (6 bases). V lost 5 bases and J 1 base, leaving 12 bases between the germline ends. Germline V gene lookup returns CDR1 SGHTA and CDR2 FQGNSA. This CDR3 is 15 amino acids long. CDR3 sequence (DNA): TGTGCCAGCAGCCTACAGGGAACATCTGGAAACACCATATATTTT. Its protein is CASSLQGTSGNTIYF.

This clone was observed a handful of times. The rearrangement uses TRBV27 and TRBJ1-2; 9 bases agree with TRBD1. This CDR3 contains 14 residues. Germline lookup yields CDR1 MNHEY and CDR2 SMNVEV (reference sequence). The V and J ends lost 4 bases and 6 bases, in that order; junction bases with no gene match: 6. CDR3: CASSWRGQGDGYTF. As DNA, the CDR3 is TGTGCCAGCAGTTGGAGGGGACAGGGAGATGGCTACACCTTC.

This chain joins TRBV5-1 and TRBJ1-1, with a possible D match to TRBD1 (5 bases). This CDR3 has 16 amino acids. Germline-derived CDR1 and CDR2 are SGHRS and YFSETQ. V was trimmed by 7 bases and J by 1 base, leaving 20 bases between them. CDR3 residues: CASAERGGGGNTEAFF. The CDR3 bases are TGCGCCAGCGCTGAACGGGGGGGAGGAGGGAACACTGAAGCTTTCTTT.

CDR3 DNA: TGTGCCAGTAAAACAGGGGGCGCCGACGAGCAGTACTTC. This gives the protein CASKTGGADEQYF. V usage is TRBV19 and J usage is TRBJ2-7; 9 nucleotides align to TRBD1. CDR3 length: 13 residues. Losses at the gene ends were 7 bases for V and 5 bases for J; bases not matched to a gene: 6. The germline V gene encodes CDR1 LNHDA and CDR2 SQIVND (reference sequence).

This chain connects TRBV28 to TRBJ2-2; no clear D. V was clipped by 5 bases and J by 1 base, with 14 bases between them. Per germline, CDR1 MDHEN and CDR2 SYDVKM. The CDR3 contains 16 residues. The CDR3 region is CASSPKIPMNTGELFF. The CDR3, as DNA: TGTGCCAGCAGTCCTAAGATACCCATGAACACCGGGGAGCTGTTTTTT.

There are a few counts of this clone. The chain uses TRBV11-2 and TRBJ2-7; maybe TRBD1 (5 bases). CDR3 length: 14 residues. The germline V gene encodes CDR1 SGHAT and CDR2 FQNNGV. Trimming shortened V by 8 bases and J by 0 bases, and 14 bases separated the two germline ends. CDR3 sequence: CASEGTGSSYEQYF. In DNA form, the CDR3 reads TGTGCCAGCGAAGGCACAGGCAGCTCCTACGAGCAGTACTTC.

The table lists this clone with a count of one. The V and J genes are TRBV6-5 and TRBJ1-1; 12 positions match TRBD1. In germline, CDR1 is MNHEY, CDR2 SVGAGI. This CDR3 is built from 15 residues. V trimming: 0 bases; J trimming: 11 bases; junction bases outside the gene matches: 7. CDR3 DNA sequence: TGTGCCAGCAGTTACTCTACGGGACAGGGGGCGCGGGCTTTCTTT. This translates into CASSYSTGQGARAFF.

The chain couples TRBV2 to TRBJ2-7; 12 bases match TRBD2. Germline trimming cut 9 bases from V and 5 bases from J; bases unmatched to any gene: 5. In germline, CDR1 is SNHLY, CDR2 FYNNEI. The CDR3 extends over 13 amino acids. The CDR3 DNA is TGTGCCAGGAGTAGGACTAGCGGGGACGAGCAGTACTTC. Translation gives CARSRTSGDEQYF.

The genes are TRBV7-3 and TRBJ2-3; D possibly corresponds to TRBD2 (7 bases). Looked up from germline, CDR1 is SGHTA and CDR2 is FQGTGA. Trimming stripped 5 bases from V and 5 bases from J, with 11 bases between. The CDR3 runs to 13 residues. The CDR3 nucleotides read TGTGCCAGCAGCACGGGGGGCGGAGATACGCAGTATTTT. It yields the protein CASSTGGGDTQYF.

The rearrangement joins TRBV5-1 to TRBJ1-2; D perhaps matches TRBD1 (5 bases). The CDR3 loop spans 14 amino acids. Germline CDR1 and CDR2: SGHRS and YFSETQ. With 2 bases removed from V and 1 base from J, the gap between germline ends came to 9 bases. In DNA, the CDR3 is TGCGCCAGCAGCTTCGCAGGGATTAACTATGGCTACACCTTC. Translation: CASSFAGINYGYTF.

This rearrangement joins TRBV2 to TRBJ2-1; TRBD1 aligns across 7 bases. The CDR3 totals 13 residues. V lost 4 bases to trimming and J lost 8 bases; unmatched junction nucleotides: 5. Germline V gene sequence: CDR1 SNHLY, CDR2 FYNNEI. CDR3 amino acids: CASSAPDRDEQFF. CDR3 sequence (DNA): TGTGCCAGCAGTGCCCCTGACAGGGATGAGCAGTTCTTC.

This clone has only a few counts. This sequence joins TRBV19 and TRBJ2-1; TRBD1 matches at 9 bases. With V trimmed by 3 bases and J by 6 bases, 6 bases remained unmatched. The CDR3 sequence is 15 residues long. Germline V gene lookup returns CDR1 LNHDA and CDR2 SQIVND (reference sequence). The CDR3 protein is CASSIRDRVGNEQFF. In DNA, the CDR3 is TGTGCCAGTAGTATCCGGGACAGGGTCGGCAATGAGCAGTTCTTC.

This rearrangement joins TRBV5-1 to TRBJ2-7, with 9 positions matching TRBD1. The junction had 16 bases not matched to a gene; V was cut back by 0 bases and J by 9 bases. The CDR3 has 17 amino acids. CDR1 SGHRS and CDR2 YFSETQ come from the germline V gene. The CDR3 protein is CASSLEPTGQGIYGQYF. As DNA, the CDR3 is TGCGCCAGCAGCTTGGAACCTACGGGACAGGGCATCTATGGGCAGTACTTC.

The chain carries TRBV30 and TRBJ2-7; no clear D gene. Germline values: CDR1 GTSNPN, CDR2 SVGIG (reference sequence). CDR3 length: 13 amino acids. V gave up 1 base and J gave up 2 bases, with 9 bases separating them. CDR3 nucleotides: TGTGCCTGGAGTGCTAGAAACACCTACGAGCAGTACTTC. Translating gives CAWSARNTYEQYF.

The chain combines TRBV5-1 with TRBJ1-2; TRBD1 aligns across 7 bases. V lost 1 base, J lost 5 bases, and 2 bases stayed unmatched. Germline CDR1 reads SGHRS; CDR2 reads YFSETQ. The CDR3 runs 13 residues. The CDR3 bases are TGCGCCAGCAGCTTGACAGGGGAATATGGCTACACCTTC. This gives the protein CASSLTGEYGYTF.

The chain is built from TRBV28 and TRBJ1-5, with TRBD1 identical over 10 bases. V lost 4 bases to trimming and J lost 4 bases; unmatched junction nucleotides: 10. This CDR3 region has 17 residues. Germline V CDR1 and CDR2: MDHEN, SYDVKM. The CDR3 coding sequence is TGTGCCAGCAGTTCGGACAGGGGGACTGTGATGAATCAGCCCCAGCATTTT. Translation: CASSSDRGTVMNQPQHF.